This T cell receptor (beta chain) is from a study of blood T cells in healthy people across ages. The study, taken as a whole, reports: Unsorted PBMC material precluded a definitive naive versus antigen-experienced comparison.

As to this clonotype: The antigen is unknown.

CDR1 and CDR2 from the germline V gene are GTSNPN and SVGIG (reference sequence). The CDR3 has 14 residues. V shed 1 base and J shed 6 bases, with 15 bases lying between them. It was about 10 milliliters of peripheral blood that were drawn from each donor. Extraction yielded at least 6 micrograms of total RNA per sample. A second 7 to 11 cycle PCR used barcoded and J-beta primers. TCRdb recomputed calls from the 5' RACE reads with MiXCR, one row per CDR3 protein. Here the sample spans about 750,000 distinct CDR3 sequences, roughly 53% being singletons. This TCR derives from an older man in good health. Sequencing was performed on blood. The chain recombines TRBV30 with TRBJ1-1, with D possibly TRBD1 on 5 matching bases. This CDR3 is CAWSDQGVAAEAFF. The CDR3 bases are TGTGCCTGGAGTGACCAGGGTGTGGCAGCTGAAGCTTTCTTT.